A selection of T cell receptor beta chains follows, all from one sample in a study of blood T cells in healthy people across ages. TCRdb passed the 5' RACE reads through MiXCR, listing each CDR3 protein once. Of around 710,000 distinct CDR3 sequences listed, roughly 43% are singletons. What was sequenced was blood. The receptors were sampled from a woman in her sixties in good health. Both conserved end residues are part of each CDR3. Rows give clone size only sometimes, using once, few, many, or a class for an expanded clone.

J,V,size,CDR3
TRBJ2-5,TRBV6-2/TRBV6-3,NA,CASSLSGGPETQYF
NA,TRBV12-5,NA,CASGLVTGPHEQYF
TRBJ2-7,TRBV5-6,few,CASSRTASTYEQYF
TRBJ2-5,TRBV24-1,NA,CAASDPGGQETQYF
TRBJ1-2,TRBV7-2,few,CASSLPTGGLPNYGYTF
TRBJ2-1,TRBV24-1,NA,CATSRSSYNEQFF
TRBJ2-5,TRBV6-5,few,CASSSRAGTTETQYF
TRBJ2-1,TRBV5-4,NA,CASSLGAGPYNEQFF
TRBJ2-7,TRBV6-2/TRBV6-3,few,CASTYMGQIYEQYF
TRBJ2-2,TRBV5-1,few,CASSVERTGELFF
TRBJ2-3,TRBV18,NA,CASSPQDRFTQYF
TRBJ2-3,TRBV6-5,NA,CASTKGASTDTQYF
TRBJ2-1,TRBV7-9,few,CASSPLRTSGSSYNEQFF
TRBJ2-1,TRBV2,few,CASSEDGRAPYNEQFF
TRBJ2-3,TRBV7-4,NA,CASSFLSATVSTDTQYF
TRBJ2-7,TRBV6-2/TRBV6-3,few,CASSPVVAGPYEQYF
TRBJ2-7,TRBV7-6,few,CASSTPRGGGTYEQYF
TRBJ2-1,TRBV11-2,few,CASLGGASYNEQFF
TRBJ2-7,TRBV25-1,NA,CASSESVGGGASEQYF
TRBJ2-4,TRBV3-1,NA,CASSQETGRIQYF
TRBJ2-1,TRBV28,once,CASRGTRKAIIEQFF
TRBJ1-5,TRBV7-9,NA,CASSYYGGGNSYQPQHF
TRBJ2-5,TRBV14,NA,CASSQDPNPRRAQYF
TRBJ2-5,TRBV7-2,NA,CASSLAGSPQETQYF
TRBJ2-1,TRBV14,NA,CASSQSSGDDEQFF
TRBJ2-1,TRBV7-3,NA,CASSSGGGEQFF
TRBJ1-6,TRBV7-9,few,CASRPPNRDSPLHF
TRBJ1-2,TRBV4-2,few,CASSQGRSGEGGYTF
TRBJ2-1,TRBV7-9,NA,CASSGGRDRTYNEQFF
TRBJ2-7,TRBV10-2,few,CASSEPAGTGDLFSYEQYF
TRBJ2-6,TRBV4-2,NA,CASSLSGLNTGANVLTF
TRBJ2-3,TRBV4-2,once,CACSQDMRGATDTQYF
TRBJ2-7,TRBV20-1,many,CSARDLGSGSAYEQYF
TRBJ2-7,TRBV6-2/TRBV6-3,NA,CASSYPGTGGEQYF
TRBJ2-1,TRBV6-1,NA,CASSEGLAGTGNEQFF
TRBJ2-3,TRBV5-6,NA,CASSLGLVGLAGADTQYF
TRBJ1-2,TRBV29-1,once,CSVLDRVFRYGYTF
TRBJ2-2,TRBV2,NA,CASTRAGADTGELFF
TRBJ2-1,TRBV7-9,NA,CASSPPGTSGRSEQFF
TRBJ2-5,TRBV12-3/TRBV12-4,few,CASSLAEQTQYF
NA,TRBV27,NA,CASSLLAGVRETQYF
TRBJ2-5,TRBV6-1,many,CASVWTGGETQYF
TRBJ2-1,TRBV7-3,NA,CASSPVPGQGLREQFF
TRBJ2-1,TRBV7-2,NA,CASSLDLGVPEQFF
TRBJ1-1,TRBV7-2,NA,CASSRRSGGLPPEAFF
TRBJ1-5,TRBV7-8,NA,CASSPTGDKGPQHF
TRBJ2-7,TRBV28,NA,CASSFGTARYEQYF
TRBJ2-7,TRBV20-1,many,CSASNGPSYEQYF
TRBJ2-3,TRBV5-1,NA,CASSLDPGLAGYTQYF
TRBJ2-3,TRBV28,few,CASSSPTGTSGSDTQYF
TRBJ2-7,TRBV27,NA,CASSLKGQGPRYEQYF
TRBJ2-1,TRBV4-2,NA,CASSQPLGSGPREQFF
TRBJ2-7,TRBV5-1,many,CASSLEGQAYEQYF
TRBJ1-1,TRBV12-3/TRBV12-4,NA,CASTQAGFRAFF
TRBJ2-7,TRBV7-2,few,CASSTASGRSYNEQYF